Listed below are T cell receptor beta chains from one sample, sequenced in a study of blood T cell repertoires in COVID-19. Assay: immunoSEQ multiplex PCR; the TCRdb copy retains only in-frame clones and omits some. Among 140,000 to 150,000 clones listed, roughly 85% were seen once. Sequences were obtained from PBMCs or T cells enriched from blood (not recorded which). Receptors originate from a man aged 45-65 years who had recovered from COVID-19. CDR3s include the opening cysteine and the closing phenylalanine or tryptophan. Each record gives: D gene, J gene, clone size, V gene, CDR3 DNA, CDR3 protein. D genes are given only for firm matches. Clone size is shown for a subset of rows, as once, few, many or a class of expanded clone.

NA,TRBJ1-1,NA,TRBV28,TGTGCCAGCAGTTTGCGGTTTGAAGCTTTCTTT,CASSLRFEAFF
NA,TRBJ1-3,NA,TRBV29-1,TGCAGCGTTGTGGGGGAGGGAGACTCCTCTGGAAACACCATATATTTT,CSVVGEGDSSGNTIYF
TRBD2,TRBJ2-5,NA,TRBV27,TGTGCCAGCAGTTTTGGGGGACTAGCGGGGGAGACCCAGTACTTC,CASSFGGLAGETQYF
TRBD2,TRBJ2-1,NA,TRBV19,TGTGCCAGTAGTATAGCGGCTAGCGGGGGCCTTATAGGAGAGCAGTTCTTC,CASSIAASGGLIGEQFF
NA,TRBJ1-6,NA,TRBV30,TGTGCCTGGAGTGTACACGGGGATTCACCCCTCCACTTT,CAWSVHGDSPLHF
TRBD1,TRBJ1-1,NA,TRBV5-1,TGCGCCAGCTTGCGGGGGCTAGGCCAGGGGGCAAATGAAGCTTTCTTT,CASLRGLGQGANEAFF
NA,TRBJ1-5,once,TRBV19,TGTGCCAGTAAGAGTAGCAATCAGCCCCAGCATTTT,CASKSSNQPQHF
NA,TRBJ1-1,NA,TRBV5-6,TGTGCCAGCAGCCCCGGGGAGGGCTCTGAAGCTTTCTTT,CASSPGEGSEAFF
NA,TRBJ2-1,NA,TRBV7-9,TGTGCCAGCACTGGACAGCCTACAAGCTACAATGAGCAGTTCTTC,CASTGQPTSYNEQFF
NA,TRBJ2-1,NA,TRBV9,TGTGCCAGCCGCCGGCGGGATACCTACAATGAGCAGTTCTTC,CASRRRDTYNEQFF
NA,TRBJ2-2,few,TRBV9,TGTGCCAGCAGCACTCGAGGGGGTTTGGGCACCGGGGAGCTGTTTTTT,CASSTRGGLGTGELFF
TRBD2,TRBJ2-1,few,TRBV28,TGTGCCAGCACCTCGGCGGGGACTAGCGGATACAATGAGCAGTTCTTC,CASTSAGTSGYNEQFF
TRBD2,TRBJ2-3,few,TRBV6-6,TGTGCCAGCAGCACCGGGACTAGCGTGGATACGCAGTATTTT,CASSTGTSVDTQYF
NA,TRBJ1-1,NA,TRBV27,TGTGCCAGCAGTTTCGTAAACATGAACACTGAAGCTTTCTTT,CASSFVNMNTEAFF
TRBD2,TRBJ2-1,NA,TRBV28,TGTGCCAGCAGTTTATCGGGGGGGGTAAACTCCTACAATGAGCAGTTCTTC,CASSLSGGVNSYNEQFF
TRBD2,TRBJ2-1,NA,TRBV12-5,TGTGCTAGTGGTTTGTTGGTACTAGCGGGACCGAATGGAGGTGAGCAGTTCTTC,CASGLLVLAGPNGGEQFF
TRBD1,TRBJ1-6,NA,TRBV6-5,TGTGCCAGCAGTTACGACGGACAGGGGTGGAATTCACCCCTCCACTTT,CASSYDGQGWNSPLHF
NA,TRBJ1-1,few,TRBV9,TGTGCCAGCAGCGTAGGAGAACAGAAAAGGAACACTGAAGCTTTCTTT,CASSVGEQKRNTEAFF